This T cell receptor (beta chain) emerged from a study of T cells in Graves' hyperthyroidism and ophthalmopathy. Whole-study context: Peripheral blood samples were taken at initial diagnosis, prior to any treatment.

Amplification of TCR beta CDR3 regions was performed using RNA transcripts as template. An initial round of RT-PCR targeting the TCR CDR3 relied on the HTBI primer set. TCRdb reanalysed the multiplex PCR reads using MiXCR and keeps one entry per CDR3 protein. The sample lists around 260,000 distinct CDR3 sequences; less than 30% were seen once. CDR1 is SQVTM, CDR2 ANQGSEA, per germline. After removal of 6 bases from V and 3 bases from J, the junction contained 6 bases not matched to a gene. The CDR3 consists of 14 residues. This clonotype was counted ten times or more. This receptor was obtained from a man aged 35-49 years with Graves' hyperthyroidism that later progressed to Graves' ophthalmopathy. The sample consisted of blood. This chain connects TRBV29-1 to TRBJ2-5, with 11 bases lining up with TRBD2. The CDR3 sequence is CSVGTSGKEETQYF. Here the CDR3 DNA reads TGCAGCGTGGGGACTAGCGGCAAGGAAGAGACCCAGTACTTC.